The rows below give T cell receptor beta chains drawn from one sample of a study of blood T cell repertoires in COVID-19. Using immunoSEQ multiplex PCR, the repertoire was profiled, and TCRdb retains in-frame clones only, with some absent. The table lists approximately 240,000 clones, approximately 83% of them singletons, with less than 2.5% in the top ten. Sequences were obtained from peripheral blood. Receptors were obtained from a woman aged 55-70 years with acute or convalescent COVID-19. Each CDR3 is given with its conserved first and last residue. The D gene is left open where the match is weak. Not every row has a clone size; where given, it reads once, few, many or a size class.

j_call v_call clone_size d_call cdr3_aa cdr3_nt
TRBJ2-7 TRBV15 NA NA CATSRDFTGQYF TGTGCCACCAGCAGAGATTTTACGGGGCAGTACTTC
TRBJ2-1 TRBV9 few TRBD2 CASSVHGTSGNNEQFF TGTGCCAGCAGCGTACATGGGACTAGCGGAAACAATGAGCAGTTCTTC
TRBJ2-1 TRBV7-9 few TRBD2 CASSKPSGGLSEQFF TGTGCCAGCAGCAAACCTAGCGGGGGGCTGAGCGAGCAGTTCTTC
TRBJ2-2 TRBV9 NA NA CASSSGAAGELFF TGTGCCAGCTCTTCAGGGGCGGCCGGGGAGCTGTTTTTT
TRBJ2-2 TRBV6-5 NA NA CASSYSLSGYTGELFF TGTGCCAGCAGTTACTCGTTATCAGGGTACACCGGGGAGCTGTTTTTT
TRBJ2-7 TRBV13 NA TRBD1 CASSSQGVSYEQYF TGTGCCAGCAGCTCCCAGGGGGTCTCCTACGAGCAGTACTTC
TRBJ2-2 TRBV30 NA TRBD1 CACKGQGAGELFF TGTGCCTGCAAGGGACAGGGGGCCGGGGAGCTGTTTTTT
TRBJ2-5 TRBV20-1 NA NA CSASPDGGVETQYF TGCAGTGCTAGTCCAGACGGGGGTGTGGAGACCCAGTACTTC
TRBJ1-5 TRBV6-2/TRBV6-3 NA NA CASSTRGGLSNQPQHF TGTGCCAGCAGTACCCGGGGGGGACTGAGCAATCAGCCCCAGCATTTT
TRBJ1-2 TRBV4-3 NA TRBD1 CASSQEDRGLGYTF TGCGCCAGCAGCCAGGAGGACAGGGGTCTTGGCTACACCTTC
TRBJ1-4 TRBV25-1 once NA CASSSLGTAGYEKLFF TGTGCCAGCAGTTCCTTGGGGACCGCGGGATATGAAAAACTGTTTTTT
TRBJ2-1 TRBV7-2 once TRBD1 CASSLRDSSYNEQFF TGTGCCAGCAGCTTAAGGGACAGCTCCTACAATGAGCAGTTCTTC
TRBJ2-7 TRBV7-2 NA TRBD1 CASSFVQGSDEQYF TGTGCCAGCAGCTTTGTACAGGGGTCCGACGAGCAGTACTTC
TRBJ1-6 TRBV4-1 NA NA CASRSNRESSYNSPLHF TGCGCCAGCAGATCTAACAGGGAGAGCTCCTATAATTCACCCCTCCACTTT
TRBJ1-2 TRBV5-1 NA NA CASSPTHWGEYGYTF TGCGCCAGCAGCCCGACCCATTGGGGGGAGTATGGCTACACCTTC
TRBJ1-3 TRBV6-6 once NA CASSTPPGGNTIYF TGTGCCAGCAGTACCCCGCCAGGGGGAAACACCATATATTTT
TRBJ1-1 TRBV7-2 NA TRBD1 CASSLAATGGLWAEAFF TGTGCCAGCAGCTTAGCGGCGACAGGGGGTTTATGGGCTGAAGCTTTCTTT
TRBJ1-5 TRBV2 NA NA CASTPSHNQPQHF TGTGCCAGCACCCCTAGCCACAATCAGCCCCAGCATTTT
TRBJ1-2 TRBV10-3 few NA CAISELTDPGGKTYGYTF TGTGCCATCAGTGAGTTGACCGACCCTGGGGGCAAGACCTATGGCTACACCTTC
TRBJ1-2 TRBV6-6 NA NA CASTGGATTNYGYTF TGTGCCAGCACGGGAGGGGCGACTACTAACTATGGCTACACCTTC
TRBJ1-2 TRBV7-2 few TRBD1 CASSLGQGEYGYTF TGTGCCAGCAGCTTAGGACAGGGGGAATATGGCTACACCTTC
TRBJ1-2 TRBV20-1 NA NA CSAGAPDGYTF TGCAGTGCTGGGGCCCCGGATGGCTACACCTTC
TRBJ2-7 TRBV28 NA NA CASSTHVATGEQYF TGTGCCAGCAGTACCCACGTGGCGACGGGAGAGCAGTACTTC
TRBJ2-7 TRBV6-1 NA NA CASSEGRLTYEQYF TGTGCCAGCAGTGAGGGCAGGCTGACCTACGAGCAGTACTTC
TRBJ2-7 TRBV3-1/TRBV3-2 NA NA CASSQGVGGNYEQYF TGTGCCAGCAGCCAAGGAGTGGGGGGAAACTACGAGCAGTACTTC
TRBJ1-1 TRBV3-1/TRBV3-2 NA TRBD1 CASSQGQGLSEAFF TGTGCCAGCAGCCAAGGACAGGGTTTGAGTGAAGCTTTCTTT
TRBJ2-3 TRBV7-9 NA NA CASSRGNTDTQYF TGTGCCAGCAGCCGGGGGAACACAGATACGCAGTATTTT
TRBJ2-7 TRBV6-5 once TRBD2 CASSYSLGGGSYEQYF TGTGCCAGCAGTTACTCCCTTGGCGGGGGATCTTACGAGCAGTACTTC
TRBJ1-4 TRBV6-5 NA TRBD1 CASRRAQGVVEKLFF TGTGCCAGCAGGAGGGCACAGGGGGTGGTTGAAAAACTGTTTTTT
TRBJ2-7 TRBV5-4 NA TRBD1 CASTLGQGHSYEQYF TGTGCCAGCACCCTAGGACAGGGCCACTCCTACGAGCAGTACTTC
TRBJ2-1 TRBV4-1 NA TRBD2 CASSQEASGGVNEQFF TGCGCCAGCAGCCAAGAGGCAAGCGGGGGGGTCAATGAGCAGTTCTTC
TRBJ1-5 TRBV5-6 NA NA CASSGGGGSRQPQHF TGTGCCAGCAGTGGCGGGGGCGGGAGCCGACAGCCCCAGCATTTT
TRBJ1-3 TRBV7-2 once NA CASSSEKTAYSGNTIYF TGTGCCAGCAGCTCGGAGAAAACGGCATACTCTGGAAACACCATATATTTT
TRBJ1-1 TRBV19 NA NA CASSIGASVTEAFF TGTGCCAGTAGTATTGGGGCTTCGGTCACTGAAGCTTTCTTT
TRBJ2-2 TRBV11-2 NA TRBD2 CASSLEGAGVTGELFF TGTGCCAGCAGCTTAGAGGGTGCGGGGGTCACCGGGGAGCTGTTTTTT
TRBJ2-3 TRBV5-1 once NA CASSLVGDFTDTQYF TGCGCCAGCAGCTTGGTAGGGGATTTCACAGATACGCAGTATTTT
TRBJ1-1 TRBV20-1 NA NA CSARHTEGAFF TGCAGTGCTAGGCATACAGAGGGAGCTTTCTTT
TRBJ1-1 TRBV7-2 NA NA CASSVQDNTEAFF TGTGCCAGCAGCGTACAGGATAACACTGAAGCTTTCTTT
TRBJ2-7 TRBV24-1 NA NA CATSDKTGGDYEQYF TGTGCCACCAGTGATAAAACAGGGGGGGACTACGAGCAGTACTTC
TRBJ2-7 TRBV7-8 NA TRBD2 CASSLPRTSGGYEQYF TGTGCCAGCAGCTTACCTCGGACTAGCGGGGGGTACGAGCAGTACTTC
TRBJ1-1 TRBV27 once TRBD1 CASSVDRERAEAFF TGTGCCAGCAGTGTGGACAGGGAGAGGGCTGAAGCTTTCTTT
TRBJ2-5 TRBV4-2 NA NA CASSQEGGTSETQYF TGTGCCAGCAGCCAAGAAGGTGGGACTTCAGAGACCCAGTACTTC
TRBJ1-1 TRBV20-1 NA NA CSAARGSEAFF TGCAGTGCCGCAAGGGGATCGGAAGCTTTCTTT
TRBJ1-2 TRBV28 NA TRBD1 CASSSNPGTGTYGYTF TGTGCCAGCAGTTCAAACCCCGGGACAGGGACGTATGGCTACACCTTC